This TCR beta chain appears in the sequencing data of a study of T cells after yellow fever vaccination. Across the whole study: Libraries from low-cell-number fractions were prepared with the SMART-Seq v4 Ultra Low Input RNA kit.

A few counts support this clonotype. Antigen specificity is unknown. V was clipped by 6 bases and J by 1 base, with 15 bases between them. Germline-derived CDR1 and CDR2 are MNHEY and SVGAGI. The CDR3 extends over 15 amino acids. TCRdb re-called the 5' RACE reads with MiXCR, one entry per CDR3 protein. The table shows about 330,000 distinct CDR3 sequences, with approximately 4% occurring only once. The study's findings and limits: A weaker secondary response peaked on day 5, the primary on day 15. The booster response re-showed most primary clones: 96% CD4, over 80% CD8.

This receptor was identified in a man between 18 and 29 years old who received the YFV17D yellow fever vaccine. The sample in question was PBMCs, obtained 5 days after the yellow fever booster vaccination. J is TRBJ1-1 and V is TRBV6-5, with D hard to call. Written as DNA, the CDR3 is TGTGCCAGCAGCCCCCCCATTGGCAGGAACACTGAAGCTTTCTTT. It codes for CASSPPIGRNTEAFF.